The 7 T cell receptor beta chains below come from one sample, sequenced in a study of control samples from healthy donors and cancer patients. Only in-frame clones appear in the TCRdb table, and some are missing; sequencing was by immunoSEQ multiplex PCR. The sample records under 95,000 clones, roughly 84% being singletons. The sequencing input was blood. The receptor set was obtained from a man aged 45-65 years in good health.

V is TRBV3-1 (or the pseudogene TRBV3-2) and J is TRBJ2-2; D uncertain. V shed 6 bases and J shed 5 bases, with 13 bases lying between them. The CDR3 spans 14 residues. Germline V gene data show CDR1 as LGHDT and CDR2 as YNNKEL (reference sequence). DNA for the CDR3: TGTGCCAGCAGGCAAAGCGCAGGAACCGGGGAGCTGTTTTTT. Translation: CASRQSAGTGELFF.

This chain links TRBV30 with TRBJ1-6; D is ambiguous. The V end was cut by 5 bases, the J end by 2 bases, with 10 bases between. This CDR3 is 14 amino acids long. The germline gives CDR1 GTSNPN, CDR2 SVGIG (reference sequence). The CDR3 is CAWEEGPYNSPLHF. CDR3 coding DNA: TGTGCCTGGGAAGAGGGCCCCTATAATTCACCCCTCCACTTT.

A word on this clone: One end of the junction does not line up with germline, which may come from a read error. This chain joins TRBV5-1 and TRBJ1-6, with TRBD1 as a possible D gene (5 bases). This CDR3 comprises 13 residues. CDR1 SGHRS and CDR2 YFSETQ come from the germline V gene. CDR3 bases: TGCGCCAGCAAGACAGAGAATAATTCACCCCTCTACTTT. Its protein product is CASKTENNSPLYF.

The J gene is TRBJ2-5, the V gene TRBV19; D uncertain. In germline, CDR1 is LNHDA, CDR2 SQIVND (reference sequence). The CDR3 spans 13 residues. Trimming took 3 bases from V and 5 from J, leaving 10 bases between them. CDR3 in DNA: TGTGCCAGTAGTATGGCCGGGTGGGAGACCCAGTACTTC. This encodes CASSMAGWETQYF.

The chain uses TRBV24-1 and TRBJ2-7; D unclear. The germline V and J ends were trimmed by 3 bases and 7 bases, with 12 bases remaining between them. The germline V gene has CDR1 KGHDR and CDR2 SFDVKD. The length of the CDR3 is 13 residues. The CDR3 bases are TGTGCCACCAGTGATCGGACCGGCCTGGAGCAGTACTTC. Translated: CATSDRTGLEQYF.

The CDR3 loop reads CAWSVQGSTEAFF. The CDR3 DNA reads as TGTGCCTGGAGTGTACAGGGCAGCACTGAAGCTTTCTTT. The gene calls are TRBV30 and TRBJ1-1; a possible D gene is TRBD1 (6 bases). This CDR3 comprises 13 residues. V lost 0 bases to trimming and J lost 4 bases, with 9 bases between them. CDR1 GTSNPN and CDR2 SVGIG come from the germline V gene (reference sequence).

V is TRBV18 and J is TRBJ2-7; 8 nucleotides line up with TRBD1. Germline lookup yields CDR1 KGHSH and CDR2 LQKENI. J lost 0 bases, V lost 4 bases, and 5 bases had no gene match. This CDR3 has 15 residues. This CDR3 reads CASSLTDRASYEQYF. The CDR3 nucleotides read TGTGCCAGCTCACTTACGGACAGGGCCTCCTACGAGCAGTACTTC.